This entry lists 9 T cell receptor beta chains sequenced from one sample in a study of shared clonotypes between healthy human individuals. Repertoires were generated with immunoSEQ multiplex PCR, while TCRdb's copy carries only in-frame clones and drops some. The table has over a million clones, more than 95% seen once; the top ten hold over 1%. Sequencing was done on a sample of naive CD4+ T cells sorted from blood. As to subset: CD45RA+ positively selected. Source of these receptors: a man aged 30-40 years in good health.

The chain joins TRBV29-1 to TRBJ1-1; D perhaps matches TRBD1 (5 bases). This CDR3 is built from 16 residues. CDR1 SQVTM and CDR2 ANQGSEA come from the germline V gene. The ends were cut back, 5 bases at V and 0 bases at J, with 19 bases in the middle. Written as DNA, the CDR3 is TGCAGCGTTAGTGCGGTCGGGGCACCGGTGAACACTGAAGCTTTCTTT. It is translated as CSVSAVGAPVNTEAFF. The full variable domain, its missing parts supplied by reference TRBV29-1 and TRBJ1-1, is SAVISQKPSRDICQRGTSLTIQCQVDSQVTMMFWYRQQPGQSLTLIATANQGSEATYESGFVIDKFPISRPNLTFSTLTVSNMSPEDSSIYLCSVSAVGAPVNTEAFFGQGTRLTVV.

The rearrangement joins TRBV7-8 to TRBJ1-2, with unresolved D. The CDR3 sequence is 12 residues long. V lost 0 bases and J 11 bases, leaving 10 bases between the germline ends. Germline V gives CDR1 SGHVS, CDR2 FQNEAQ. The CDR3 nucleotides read TGTGCCAGCAGCTTAGCTGACCTGGGGTACACCTTC. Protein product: CASSLADLGYTF. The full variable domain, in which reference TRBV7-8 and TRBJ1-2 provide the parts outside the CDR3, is GAGVSQSPRYKVAKRGQDVALRCDPISGHVSLFWYQQALGQGPEFLTYFQNEAQLDKSGLPSDRFFAERPEGSVSTLKIQRTQQEDSAVYLCASSLADLGYTFGSGTRLTVV.

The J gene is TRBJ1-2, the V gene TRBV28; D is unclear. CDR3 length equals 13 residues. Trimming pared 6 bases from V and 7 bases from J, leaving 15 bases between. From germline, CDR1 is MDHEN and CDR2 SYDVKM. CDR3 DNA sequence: TGTGCCAGCAGACAGACCGCGGTTTCTGGCTACACCTTC. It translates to CASRQTAVSGYTF.

This chain's CDR3 is CASRGTRNNQPQHF. The CDR3 DNA is TGTGCCAGCAGGGGGACGCGAAACAATCAGCCCCAGCATTTT. The V and J genes are TRBV6-6 and TRBJ1-5; a weak D match, TRBD1 (5 bases). Germline V gives CDR1 MNHNY, CDR2 SVGAGI (reference sequence). The CDR3 covers 14 residues. Between the trimmed V and J ends, which lost 6 bases and 3 bases, there was a span of 12 bases.

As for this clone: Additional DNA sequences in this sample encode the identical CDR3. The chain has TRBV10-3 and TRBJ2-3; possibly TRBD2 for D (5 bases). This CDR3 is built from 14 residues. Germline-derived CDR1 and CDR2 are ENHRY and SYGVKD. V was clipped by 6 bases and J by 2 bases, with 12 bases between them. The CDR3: CAIRTSGNTDTQYF. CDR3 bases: TGTGCCATCAGGACCTCGGGGAACACAGATACGCAGTATTTT.

The CDR3 nucleotides are TGCGCCAGCAGCCCGCCGCGGGGCAATCATGGCTACACCTTC. As protein: CASSPPRGNHGYTF. The rearrangement links TRBV4-1 to TRBJ1-2; possible D gene TRBD1, 5 bases. Germline values: CDR1 MGHRA, CDR2 YSYEKL. This CDR3 has 14 residues. Trimming cost V 4 bases and J 6 bases, with 15 bases left between them.

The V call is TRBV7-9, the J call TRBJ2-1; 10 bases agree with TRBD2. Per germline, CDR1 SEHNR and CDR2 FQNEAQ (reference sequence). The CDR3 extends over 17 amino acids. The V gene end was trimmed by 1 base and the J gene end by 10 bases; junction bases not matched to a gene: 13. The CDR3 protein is CASSLVIGTSASSEQFF. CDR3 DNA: TGTGCCAGCAGCTTAGTAATTGGGACTAGCGCCAGTTCGGAGCAGTTCTTC.

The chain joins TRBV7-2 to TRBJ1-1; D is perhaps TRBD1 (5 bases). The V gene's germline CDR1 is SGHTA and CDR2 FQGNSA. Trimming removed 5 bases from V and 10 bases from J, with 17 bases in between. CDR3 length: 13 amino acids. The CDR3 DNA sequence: TGTGCCAGCAGCGGGGGACCGGATTCTCGAGCTTTCTTT. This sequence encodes CASSGGPDSRAFF.

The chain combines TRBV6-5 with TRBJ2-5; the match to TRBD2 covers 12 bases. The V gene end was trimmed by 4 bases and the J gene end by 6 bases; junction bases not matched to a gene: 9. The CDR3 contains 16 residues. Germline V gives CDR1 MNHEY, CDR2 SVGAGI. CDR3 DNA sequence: TGTGCCAGCAGTTCCTCTAGCGGGAGGGCTCAGAAGACCCAGTACTTC. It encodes CASSSSSGRAQKTQYF.